This T cell receptor beta chain was obtained from a study of blood T cell repertoires in COVID-19. Overall study: COVID-19 samples from acute and convalescent phases originated in the United States, Italy and Spain. T cells, B-cell-depleted T cells, or PBMCs supplied cDNA or gDNA.

CDR1 KGHSH and CDR2 LQKENI come from the germline V gene. J gave up 0 bases and V 5 bases, and 4 bases lay outside the gene matches. The CDR3 length is 15 residues. Clones were read by immunoSEQ multiplex PCR, and TCRdb kept only the in-frame ones, dropping some. This table has around 60,000 clones, 65% to 90% appearing once. Patients of the Seattle cohort, enrolled during active infection, were followed longitudinally. This receptor was obtained from a man in his fifties with COVID-19, enrolled during active disease. V and J are TRBV18 and TRBJ2-1; 7 bases line up with TRBD1. Sequenced material: peripheral blood. The CDR3 DNA reads as TGTGCCAGCTCATGGGACAGCAGCTCCTACAATGAGCAGTTCTTC. Amino acids: CASSWDSSSYNEQFF.